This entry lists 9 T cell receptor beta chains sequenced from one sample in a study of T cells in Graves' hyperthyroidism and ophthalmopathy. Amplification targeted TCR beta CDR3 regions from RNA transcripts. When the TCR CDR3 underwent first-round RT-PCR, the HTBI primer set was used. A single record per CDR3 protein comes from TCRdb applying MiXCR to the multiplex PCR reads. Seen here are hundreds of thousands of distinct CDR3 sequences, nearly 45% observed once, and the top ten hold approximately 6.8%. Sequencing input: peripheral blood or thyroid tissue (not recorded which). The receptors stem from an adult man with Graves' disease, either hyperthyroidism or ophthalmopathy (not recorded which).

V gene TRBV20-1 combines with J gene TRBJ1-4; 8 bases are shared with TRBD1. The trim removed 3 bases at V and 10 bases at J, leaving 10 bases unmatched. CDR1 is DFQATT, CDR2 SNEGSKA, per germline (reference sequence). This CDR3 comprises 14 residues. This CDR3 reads CSASRQGNIGKLFF. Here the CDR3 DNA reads TGCAGTGCTAGCCGACAGGGGAACATAGGAAAACTGTTTTTT.

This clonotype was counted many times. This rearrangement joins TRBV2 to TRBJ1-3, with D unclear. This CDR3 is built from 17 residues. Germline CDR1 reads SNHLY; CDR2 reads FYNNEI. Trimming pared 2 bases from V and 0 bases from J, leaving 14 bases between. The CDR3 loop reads CASSEIIGKTSGNTIYF. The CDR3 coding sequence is TGTGCCAGCAGTGAAATAATAGGGAAGACCTCTGGAAACACCATATATTTT.

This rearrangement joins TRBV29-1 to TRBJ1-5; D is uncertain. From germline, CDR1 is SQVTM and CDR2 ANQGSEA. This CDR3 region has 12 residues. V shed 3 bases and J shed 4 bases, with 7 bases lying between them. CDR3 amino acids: CSVDGQNQPQHF. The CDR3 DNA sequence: TGCAGCGTTGACGGGCAAAATCAGCCCCAGCATTTT. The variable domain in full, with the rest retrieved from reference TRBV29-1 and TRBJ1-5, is SAVISQKPSRDICQRGTSLTIQCQVDSQVTMMFWYRQQPGQSLTLIATANQGSEATYESGFVIDKFPISRPNLTFSTLTVSNMSPEDSSIYLCSVDGQNQPQHFGDGTRLSIL.

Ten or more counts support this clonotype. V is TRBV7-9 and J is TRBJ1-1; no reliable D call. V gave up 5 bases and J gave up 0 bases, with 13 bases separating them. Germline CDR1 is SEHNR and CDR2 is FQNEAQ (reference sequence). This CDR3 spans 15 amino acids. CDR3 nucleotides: TGTGCCAGCAGCCCGCTTTGGGAGATGAACACTGAAGCTTTCTTT. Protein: CASSPLWEMNTEAFF.

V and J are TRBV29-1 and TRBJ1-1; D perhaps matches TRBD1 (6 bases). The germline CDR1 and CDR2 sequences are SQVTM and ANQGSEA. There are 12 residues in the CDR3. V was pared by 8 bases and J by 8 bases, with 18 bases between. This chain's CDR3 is CSSYPGQSEAFF. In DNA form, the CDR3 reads TGCAGCAGTTACCCCGGACAGTCAGAAGCTTTCTTT. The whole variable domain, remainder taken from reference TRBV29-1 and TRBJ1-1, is SAVISQKPSRDICQRGTSLTIQCQVDSQVTMMFWYRQQPGQSLTLIATANQGSEATYESGFVIDKFPISRPNLTFSTLTVSNMSPEDSSIYLCSSYPGQSEAFFGQGTRLTVV.

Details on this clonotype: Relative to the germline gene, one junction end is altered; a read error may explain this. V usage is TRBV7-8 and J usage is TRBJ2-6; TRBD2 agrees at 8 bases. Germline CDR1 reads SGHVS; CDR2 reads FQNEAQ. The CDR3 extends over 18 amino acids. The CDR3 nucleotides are TGTGCCAGCAGCTCGTACGCCGGGGGGGTCTCTGGGGCCAACGGCCTGACTTTC. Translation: CASSSYAGGVSGANGLTF.

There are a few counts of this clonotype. In DNA, the CDR3 is TGTGCCAGTAGTATGGGGCTAAATACCTACGAGCAGTACTTC. Translation gives CASSMGLNTYEQYF. The V call is TRBV19, the J call TRBJ2-7; the D gene is possibly TRBD1 (5 bases). V gave up 3 bases and J gave up 2 bases, with 11 bases separating them. The CDR3 extends over 14 amino acids. Germline V gene sequence: CDR1 LNHDA, CDR2 SQIVND (reference sequence). Variable domain in full (rest from reference TRBV19 and TRBJ2-7): DGGITQSPKYLFRKEGQNVTLSCEQNLNHDAMYWYRQDPGQGLRLIYYSQIVNDFQKGDIAEGYSVSREKKESFPLTVTSAQKNPTAFYLCASSMGLNTYEQYFGPGTRLTVT.

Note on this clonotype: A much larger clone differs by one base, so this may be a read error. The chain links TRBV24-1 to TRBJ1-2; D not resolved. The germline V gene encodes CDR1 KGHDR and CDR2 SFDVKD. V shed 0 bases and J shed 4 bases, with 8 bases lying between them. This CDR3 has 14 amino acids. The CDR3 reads CATSDLNSFYGYTF. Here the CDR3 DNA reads TGTGCCACCAGTGATTTGAACAGCTTCTATGGCTACACCTTC.

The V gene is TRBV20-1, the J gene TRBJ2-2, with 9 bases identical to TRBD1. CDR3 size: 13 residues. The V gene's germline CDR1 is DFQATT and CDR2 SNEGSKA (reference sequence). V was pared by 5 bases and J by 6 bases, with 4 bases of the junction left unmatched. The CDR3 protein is CSAGRQGAGELFF. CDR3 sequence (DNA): TGCAGTGCTGGTAGACAGGGGGCCGGGGAGCTGTTTTTT.